This is a list of T cell receptor beta chains from one sample in a study of blood T cell repertoires in COVID-19. Clones were read by immunoSEQ multiplex PCR, and TCRdb kept only the in-frame ones, dropping some. In the table there are roughly 200,000 clones, around 79% of which are singletons. Specimen: peripheral blood. The receptors here all came from a man between 45 and 60 years old who had recovered from COVID-19. CDR3s include the opening cysteine and the closing phenylalanine or tryptophan. Fields, in order: J gene, D gene, clone size, V gene, CDR3 protein, CDR3 DNA. The D gene is left open where the match is weak. Part of the rows lack a size; the others show once, few, many or a class for expanded clones.

j_gene: TRBJ2-7; d_gene: TRBD1; abundance: once; v_gene: TRBV6-5; CDR3aa: CASSSRQGPYEQYF; CDR3nt: TGTGCCAGCAGTTCAAGACAGGGGCCCTACGAGCAGTACTTC
j_gene: TRBJ2-5; d_gene: -; abundance: -; v_gene: TRBV5-1; CDR3aa: CASSRQGNRRQETQYF; CDR3nt: TGCGCCAGCAGCCGTCAGGGTAACCGCCGCCAAGAGACCCAGTACTTC
j_gene: TRBJ1-6; d_gene: TRBD1; abundance: -; v_gene: TRBV5-8; CDR3aa: CASSAGTGYSPLHF; CDR3nt: TGTGCCAGCAGCGCCGGGACAGGCTATTCACCCCTCCACTTT
j_gene: TRBJ1-1; d_gene: -; abundance: many; v_gene: TRBV14; CDR3aa: CASSQGSRVQGTEAFF; CDR3nt: TGTGCCAGCAGCCAAGGGTCCCGGGTACAAGGCACTGAAGCTTTCTTT
j_gene: TRBJ1-5; d_gene: -; abundance: -; v_gene: TRBV19; CDR3aa: CASSARDLLNQPQHF; CDR3nt: TGTGCCAGTAGTGCCCGGGACTTACTCAATCAGCCCCAGCATTTT
j_gene: TRBJ2-7; d_gene: TRBD2; abundance: -; v_gene: TRBV9; CDR3aa: CASSVDGGRAEDEQYF; CDR3nt: TGTGCCAGCAGCGTAGATGGAGGGAGGGCCGAAGACGAGCAGTACTTC
j_gene: TRBJ2-3; d_gene: TRBD2; abundance: -; v_gene: TRBV11-3; CDR3aa: CASSLVASGSSDTQYF; CDR3nt: TGTGCCAGCAGCTTAGTAGCTAGCGGCTCTTCAGATACGCAGTATTTT
j_gene: TRBJ1-5; d_gene: -; abundance: -; v_gene: TRBV6-1; CDR3aa: CASSELRRGNQPQHF; CDR3nt: TGTGCCAGCAGTGAACTCAGGCGCGGCAATCAGCCCCAGCATTTT
j_gene: TRBJ2-1; d_gene: TRBD2; abundance: -; v_gene: TRBV30; CDR3aa: CAWRSGLDPYNEQFF; CDR3nt: TGTGCCTGGAGATCGGGACTAGATCCCTACAATGAGCAGTTCTTC
j_gene: TRBJ1-6; d_gene: -; abundance: -; v_gene: TRBV18; CDR3aa: CASSPTETWSPLHF; CDR3nt: TGTGCCAGCTCACCAACGGAGACCTGGTCACCCCTCCACTTT
j_gene: TRBJ2-7; d_gene: -; abundance: -; v_gene: TRBV27; CDR3aa: CASSLTGSPYEQYF; CDR3nt: TGTGCCAGCAGTTTAACCGGGAGCCCCTACGAGCAGTACTTC
j_gene: TRBJ1-1; d_gene: -; abundance: -; v_gene: TRBV27; CDR3aa: CASSLVQNLNTEAFF; CDR3nt: TGTGCCAGCAGTTTAGTACAGAACCTAAACACTGAAGCTTTCTTT
j_gene: TRBJ1-5; d_gene: TRBD1; abundance: few; v_gene: TRBV4-1; CDR3aa: CASSPISGGADQPQHF; CDR3nt: TGCGCCAGCAGCCCAATTTCAGGGGGCGCAGATCAGCCCCAGCATTTT
j_gene: TRBJ1-1; d_gene: TRBD1; abundance: -; v_gene: TRBV2; CDR3aa: CASRADRVRTEAFF; CDR3nt: TGTGCCAGCAGGGCGGACAGGGTCCGCACTGAAGCTTTCTTT
j_gene: TRBJ1-2; d_gene: TRBD1; abundance: -; v_gene: TRBV7-2; CDR3aa: CASSLVGDSYGYTF; CDR3nt: TGTGCCAGCAGCTTAGTAGGGGACAGCTATGGCTACACCTTC
j_gene: TRBJ1-5; d_gene: -; abundance: -; v_gene: TRBV21-1; CDR3aa: CASRNRREGQPQHF; CDR3nt: TGTGCCAGCAGGAACCGAAGGGAGGGTCAGCCCCAGCATTTT
j_gene: TRBJ2-3; d_gene: -; abundance: few; v_gene: TRBV29-1; CDR3aa: CSVAPGGTDTQYF; CDR3nt: TGCAGCGTTGCTCCAGGGGGCACAGATACGCAGTATTTT
j_gene: TRBJ2-2; d_gene: -; abundance: -; v_gene: TRBV3-1/TRBV3-2; CDR3aa: CASSPLQLTGTGELFF; CDR3nt: TGTGCCAGCAGCCCCTTACAACTAACAGGCACCGGGGAGCTGTTTTTT
j_gene: TRBJ2-2; d_gene: TRBD1; abundance: -; v_gene: TRBV18; CDR3aa: CASSPGTGRNTGELFF; CDR3nt: TGTGCCAGCTCACCTGGGACAGGGAGGAACACCGGGGAGCTGTTTTTT
j_gene: TRBJ2-3; d_gene: TRBD2; abundance: -; v_gene: TRBV5-4; CDR3aa: CASSTLAGVIDTQYF; CDR3nt: TGTGCCAGCAGCACGCTAGCGGGAGTTATAGATACGCAGTATTTT
j_gene: TRBJ1-1; d_gene: -; abundance: -; v_gene: TRBV5-1; CDR3aa: CASSILSTGSVDTEAFF; CDR3nt: TGCGCCAGCAGCATACTTTCGACAGGATCGGTTGACACTGAAGCTTTCTTT
j_gene: TRBJ1-1; d_gene: -; abundance: -; v_gene: TRBV11-3; CDR3aa: CASSRTRGTEAFF; CDR3nt: TGTGCCAGCAGTCGCACCCGGGGTACTGAAGCTTTCTTT
j_gene: TRBJ2-5; d_gene: -; abundance: -; v_gene: TRBV10-3; CDR3aa: CAISADQETQYF; CDR3nt: TGTGCCATCAGTGCTGACCAAGAGACCCAGTACTTC
j_gene: TRBJ2-3; d_gene: TRBD1; abundance: -; v_gene: TRBV6-1; CDR3aa: CASSDRDRGQDTQYF; CDR3nt: TGTGCCAGCAGTGACCGGGACAGGGGGCAAGATACGCAGTATTTT
j_gene: TRBJ2-5; d_gene: -; abundance: -; v_gene: TRBV5-8; CDR3aa: CASSPLVQETQYF; CDR3nt: TGTGCCAGCAGCCCGTTAGTCCAAGAGACCCAGTACTTC
j_gene: TRBJ2-3; d_gene: -; abundance: -; v_gene: TRBV7-9; CDR3aa: CASSLSAGGIRDTQYF; CDR3nt: TGTGCCAGCAGCTTAAGTGCTGGCGGGATTCGAGATACGCAGTATTTT
j_gene: TRBJ2-1; d_gene: TRBD1; abundance: -; v_gene: TRBV24-1; CDR3aa: CATSEHPSGQGIDNEQFF; CDR3nt: TGTGCCACCAGTGAGCATCCCTCGGGACAGGGTATCGACAATGAGCAGTTCTTC